A single sample is the source of the 27 T cell receptor beta chains below, sequenced in a study of blood T cell repertoires in COVID-19. Generated by immunoSEQ multiplex PCR, the TCRdb table keeps only in-frame clones and is missing some. Here the sample spans approximately 90,000 clones, approximately 85% being singletons. The sequenced sample consisted of peripheral blood. These TCRs come from a human donor in a cohort sampled during active COVID-19.

J is TRBJ1-2 and V is TRBV2; D is undetermined. CDR1 is SNHLY, CDR2 FYNNEI, per germline. Deletions cut 0 bases from V and 4 bases from J, with 12 bases between. This CDR3 is 15 amino acids long. As DNA, the CDR3 is TGTGCCAGCAGTGAAGCGCTAGGCGGTAGCTATGGCTACACCTTC. This codes for CASSEALGGSYGYTF. The full variable domain, with the rest looked up from reference TRBV2 and TRBJ1-2, is EPEVTQTPSHQVTQMGQEVILRCVPISNHLYFYWYRQILGQKVEFLVSFYNNEISEKSEIFDDQFSVERPDGSNFTLKIRSTKLEDSAMYFCASSEALGGSYGYTFGSGTRLTVV.

The chain recombines TRBV10-3 with TRBJ1-6; tentative D call: TRBD1 (6 bases). The CDR3 has 13 amino acids. CDR1 is ENHRY, CDR2 SYGVKD, per germline. Trimming left V 3 bases short and J 7 bases short, with 7 bases between. As DNA, the CDR3 is TGTGCCATCAGTGATACAGGGAATTCACCCCTCCACTTT. It codes for CAISDTGNSPLHF.

This clone was seen once. This chain links TRBV4-1 with TRBJ2-2; 9 positions agree with TRBD1. The CDR3 consists of 15 residues. The junction had 8 bases not matched to a gene; V was cut back by 7 bases and J by 5 bases. Germline assignment: CDR1 MGHRA and CDR2 YSYEKL. The CDR3 is CASISGTGSTGELFF. The DNA for the CDR3 is TGCGCCAGCATCTCCGGGACAGGGAGTACCGGGGAGCTGTTTTTT.

The chain combines TRBV27 with TRBJ2-7, with D possibly matching TRBD2 (6 bases). V was pared by 5 bases and J by 2 bases, with 16 bases between. The CDR3 runs 15 residues. From germline, CDR1 is MNHEY and CDR2 SMNVEV (reference sequence). The CDR3 is CASSTGTLRAYEQYF. In DNA, the CDR3 is TGTGCCAGCAGTACCGGGACTTTGAGAGCCTACGAGCAGTACTTC.

V usage is TRBV27 and J usage is TRBJ2-7; 11 positions agree with TRBD2. V was pared by 6 bases and J by 1 base, with 8 bases of the junction left unmatched. CDR1 MNHEY and CDR2 SMNVEV come from the germline V gene (reference sequence). This CDR3 contains 16 residues. The CDR3 bases are TGTGCCAGCAGCCGCGGGGGACTAGCGGCGTCCTACGAGCAGTACTTC. Residues: CASSRGGLAASYEQYF.

The CDR3 sequence is CASKGSAGNTGELFF. As DNA, the CDR3 is TGCGCCAGTAAGGGTTCAGCGGGGAACACCGGGGAGCTGTTTTTT. J is TRBJ2-2 and V is TRBV5-1; D perhaps matches TRBD2 (6 bases). The CDR3 is 15 amino acids. Trimming left V 8 bases short and J 1 base short, with 15 bases between. Germline V lookup: CDR1 SGHRS, CDR2 YFSETQ. The full variable domain, in which reference TRBV5-1 and TRBJ2-2 provide the parts outside the CDR3, is KAGVTQTPRYLIKTRGQQVTLSCSPISGHRSVSWYQQTPGQGLQFLFEYFSETQRNKGNFPGRFSGRQFSNSRSEMNVSTLELGDSALYLCASKGSAGNTGELFFGEGSRLTVL.

The genes are TRBV19 and TRBJ1-1; the D gene is possibly TRBD1 (6 bases). This CDR3 contains 14 residues. The germline gives CDR1 LNHDA, CDR2 SQIVND (reference sequence). V lost 8 bases, J lost 5 bases, and 18 bases lay in between. CDR3 in amino acids: CASCPGTSKTEAFF. For the CDR3, the DNA is TGTGCCAGTTGCCCGGGGACATCGAAGACTGAAGCTTTCTTT. The entire variable domain, with the rest obtained from reference TRBV19 and TRBJ1-1, is as follows: DGGITQSPKYLFRKEGQNVTLSCEQNLNHDAMYWYRQDPGQGLRLIYYSQIVNDFQKGDIAEGYSVSREKKESFPLTVTSAQKNPTAFYLCASCPGTSKTEAFFGQGTRLTVV.

This chain links TRBV19 with TRBJ2-2; 9 positions agree with TRBD1. Germline-derived CDR1 and CDR2 are LNHDA and SQIVND (reference sequence). The V and J ends lost 5 bases and 4 bases, in that order; junction bases with no gene match: 5. This CDR3 has 15 residues. CDR3 nucleotide sequence: TGTGCCAGTAGTGTCCCGGGACAGGGCACCGGGGAGCTGTTTTTT. Its protein is CASSVPGQGTGELFF.

The table lists this clone with a few counts. The chain combines TRBV23-1 with TRBJ2-4; TRBD1 matches 11 bases. TRBV23-1 is filed as an ORF, its function uncertain. This CDR3 contains 20 residues. J gave up 0 bases and V 3 bases, and 13 bases lay outside the gene matches. CDR3 residues: CASSHSSGDRGVLAKNIQYF. CDR3 sequence (DNA): TGCGCCAGCAGTCACTCCTCGGGGGACAGGGGGGTTTTAGCCAAAAACATTCAGTACTTC.

The chain employs TRBV28 and TRBJ2-3; the D gene is possibly TRBD2 (5 bases). Germline CDR1 and CDR2: MDHEN and SYDVKM. V lost 2 bases and J 0 bases, leaving 15 bases between the germline ends. This CDR3 spans 17 amino acids. CDR3 residues: CASSLGGLGRSTDTQYF. CDR3 nucleotide sequence: TGTGCCAGCAGTTTAGGAGGACTGGGCCGGAGCACAGATACGCAGTATTTT. Supplemented by reference TRBV28 and TRBJ2-3, the full variable domain reads DVKVTQSSRYLVKRTGEKVFLECVQDMDHENMFWYRQDPGLGLRLIYFSYDVKMKEKGDIPEGYSVSREKKERFSLILESASTNQTSMYLCASSLGGLGRSTDTQYFGPGTRLTVL.

The chain is built from TRBV27 and TRBJ1-6; tentative D call: TRBD1 (6 bases). Trimming took off 4 bases at V and 6 bases at J, with 13 bases between the two ends. Germline values: CDR1 MNHEY, CDR2 SMNVEV (reference sequence). The CDR3 has 15 residues. The chain's CDR3 is CASSSSTGFNSPLHF. The CDR3 nucleotides read TGTGCCAGCAGTTCGTCGACAGGTTTTAATTCACCCCTCCACTTT.

The CDR3 protein is CASSGTRTGLTGSPLHF. CDR3 nucleotide sequence: TGTGCCAGCAGTGGTACCCGGACAGGGTTAACGGGTTCACCCCTCCACTTT. The rearrangement links TRBV6-1 to TRBJ1-6; 8 positions match TRBD1. V lost 4 bases to trimming and J lost 9 bases; unmatched junction nucleotides: 14. Germline-derived CDR1 and CDR2 are MNHNS and SASEGT. The CDR3 has 17 residues.

A remark on this clone: The junction and the germline gene differ at one end; a read error may be behind it. V usage is TRBV6-1 and J usage is TRBJ1-6; 7 bases agree with TRBD1. In germline, CDR1 is MNHNS, CDR2 SASEGT. CDR3 size: 15 residues. CDR3 coding DNA: TGTGCCAGCAGGGAAGACAGGGTAGAGAATTCACCCCTCCACTTT. As protein: CASREDRVENSPLHF.

V gene TRBV7-8 combines with J gene TRBJ2-3; 12 bases line up with TRBD2. CDR1 SGHVS and CDR2 FQNEAQ come from the germline V gene. The V gene end was trimmed by 7 bases and the J gene end by 5 bases; junction bases not matched to a gene: 13. This CDR3 is 17 amino acids long. CDR3 DNA sequence: TGTGCCAGCACCGTGACTAGCGGGGGAGCGGGTGGAGATACGCAGTATTTT. It codes for CASTVTSGGAGGDTQYF.

V gene TRBV27 combines with J gene TRBJ2-7; D might be TRBD1 (6 bases). The CDR3 contains 15 residues. Germline V lookup: CDR1 MNHEY, CDR2 SMNVEV (reference sequence). The V end lost 7 bases, the J end lost 0 bases, and 16 bases lay between the germline ends. The CDR3 DNA follows: TGTGCCAGCAAATGGAAGGGGGAAAGCTCCTACGAGCAGTACTTC. Protein: CASKWKGESSYEQYF.

The rearrangement joins TRBV6-6 to TRBJ1-1; 10 nucleotides match TRBD1. Germline-derived CDR1 and CDR2 are MNHNY and SVGAGI (reference sequence). The CDR3 is made up of 13 amino acids. V shed 0 bases, J shed 8 bases, and the junction held 0 bases outside the gene matches. CDR3 bases: TGTGCCAGCAGTTACTCGACAGGGGGCGAAGCTTTCTTT. Its translation: CASSYSTGGEAFF.

The chain couples TRBV9 to TRBJ2-5; 8 positions agree with TRBD2. Germline CDR1 SGDLS, CDR2 YYNGEE. The ends lost 4 bases at V and 5 bases at J; junction bases unmatched: 10. CDR3 size: 15 residues. The CDR3 DNA reads as TGTGCCAGCAGCCCGAGAGGGACTAGAGGGGAGACCCAGTACTTC. This translates into CASSPRGTRGETQYF.

This chain joins TRBV10-3 and TRBJ2-1; TRBD1 matches at 7 bases. Germline V lookup: CDR1 ENHRY, CDR2 SYGVKD. The CDR3 loop spans 14 amino acids. The V and J ends lost 7 bases and 3 bases, in that order; junction bases with no gene match: 6. The CDR3 bases are TGTGCCATCAACCGACAGGGTGGCTACAATGAGCAGTTCTTC. Protein product: CAINRQGGYNEQFF.

This chain uses TRBV6-5 with TRBJ2-7; D gene uncertain. This CDR3 region has 11 residues. V gave up 6 bases and J gave up 3 bases, with 6 bases separating them. Germline CDR1 reads MNHEY; CDR2 reads SVGAGI. CDR3 DNA: TGTGCCAGCAGCCGCGGCTACGAGCAGTACTTC. It translates to CASSRGYEQYF.

The chain links TRBV19 to TRBJ2-1, with D tentatively TRBD1 (6 bases). V shed 3 bases and J shed 1 base, with 16 bases lying between them. Germline V gene sequence: CDR1 LNHDA, CDR2 SQIVND (reference sequence). There are 17 residues in the CDR3. As DNA, the CDR3 is TGTGCCAGTAGTATCGCTCAGGGTAGGGGGTCCTACAATGAGCAGTTCTTC. Translating gives CASSIAQGRGSYNEQFF. Supplemented by reference TRBV19 and TRBJ2-1, the full variable domain reads DGGITQSPKYLFRKEGQNVTLSCEQNLNHDAMYWYRQDPGQGLRLIYYSQIVNDFQKGDIAEGYSVSREKKESFPLTVTSAQKNPTAFYLCASSIAQGRGSYNEQFFGPGTRLTVL.

The chain is built from TRBV6-5 and TRBJ2-3; D is unclear. The CDR3 loop spans 12 amino acids. CDR1 and CDR2 (germline): MNHEY, SVGAGI. The V and J ends lost 5 bases and 1 base respectively, with 4 bases between them. The CDR3 DNA follows: TGTGCCAGCAGTACACGCACAGATACGCAGTATTTT. Translated: CASSTRTDTQYF.

This chain joins TRBV5-5 and TRBJ2-1; possible D gene TRBD2, 7 bases. Trimming left V 4 bases short and J 2 bases short, with 16 bases between. Germline V CDR1 and CDR2: SGHKS, YYEKEE (reference sequence). The CDR3 loop spans 16 amino acids. CDR3 nucleotide sequence: TGTGCCAGCAGCGAAGATCCGGGGGGCGCCTACAATGAGCAGTTCTTC. Protein sequence: CASSEDPGGAYNEQFF.

The rearrangement uses TRBV6-2 or TRBV6-3 and TRBJ1-4; the match to TRBD1 covers 8 bases. This CDR3 is 16 amino acids long. Losses at the gene ends were 4 bases for V and 0 bases for J; bases not matched to a gene: 4. CDR1 and CDR2 (germline): MNHEY, SVGEGT. CDR3 loop: CASSSDRGATNEKLFF. The CDR3 DNA reads as TGTGCCAGCAGTTCCGACAGGGGAGCAACTAATGAAAAACTGTTTTTT.

The V and J genes are TRBV25-1 and TRBJ2-1, with D unclear. This CDR3 comprises 14 residues. Trimming stripped 1 base from V and 8 bases from J, with 12 bases between. The germline V gene encodes CDR1 MGHDK and CDR2 SYGVNS. The CDR3 sequence is CASSESFSAHEQFF. CDR3 nucleotides: TGTGCCAGCAGTGAATCGTTCAGCGCGCATGAGCAGTTCTTC.

There are a few counts of this clone. The chain employs TRBV20-1 and TRBJ2-7; D not certain. Germline CDR1 is DFQATT and CDR2 is SNEGSKA (reference sequence). The V and J ends lost 6 bases and 1 base respectively, with 7 bases between them. The CDR3 spans 11 residues. The DNA of the CDR3 is TGCAGTGCCTATCCATCCTACGAGCAGTACTTC. It encodes CSAYPSYEQYF.

In its sample, this clone was seen a few times. The chain links TRBV6-4 to TRBJ1-6, with 7 bases matching TRBD1. Germline assignment: CDR1 MRHNA and CDR2 SNTAGT. V gave up 6 bases and J gave up 4 bases; unmatched junction bases: 0. The CDR3 consists of 13 residues. CDR3 bases: TGTGCCAGCAGACAGGGGTATAATTCACCCCTCCACTTT. This encodes CASRQGYNSPLHF.

The V call is TRBV7-2, the J call TRBJ1-6; D remains unclear. This CDR3 region has 17 residues. Trimming removed 1 base from V and 7 bases from J, with 17 bases in between. Germline-derived CDR1 and CDR2 are SGHTA and FQGNSA. CDR3 coding DNA: TGTGCCAGCAGCTTAGGCAGGACTCGTTCCTTAAATTCACCCCTCCACTTT. Amino acid sequence: CASSLGRTRSLNSPLHF.